This T cell receptor (beta chain) derives from a study of T cells in Graves' hyperthyroidism and ophthalmopathy. General study results and limits: Blood also carried most thyroid clonotypes expanded above 0.001.

This clonotype was observed at least ten times. Its matching antigen is unknown. RNA transcripts yielded amplified TCR beta CDR3 regions. HTBI primers were employed in a first-round RT-PCR of the TCR CDR3. Using its own MiXCR run on the multiplex PCR reads, TCRdb lists one record per CDR3 protein. The table records approximately 49,000 distinct CDR3 sequences, approximately 50% of them present only once. Germline lookup yields CDR1 DFQATT and CDR2 SNEGSKA (reference sequence). V was trimmed by 4 bases and J by 4 bases, leaving 25 bases between them. The CDR3 has 17 residues. This sequence was found in a man aged 18 to 29 with Graves' hyperthyroidism. V and J are TRBV20-1 and TRBJ2-5, with a tentative D call TRBD1 (6 bases). Sample: peripheral blood or thyroid tissue (not recorded which). The CDR3 DNA reads TGCAGTGCTAAGAAATCCCTTGTCCGGACAGTCAGAGAGACCCAGTACTTC. This encodes CSAKKSLVRTVRETQYF.